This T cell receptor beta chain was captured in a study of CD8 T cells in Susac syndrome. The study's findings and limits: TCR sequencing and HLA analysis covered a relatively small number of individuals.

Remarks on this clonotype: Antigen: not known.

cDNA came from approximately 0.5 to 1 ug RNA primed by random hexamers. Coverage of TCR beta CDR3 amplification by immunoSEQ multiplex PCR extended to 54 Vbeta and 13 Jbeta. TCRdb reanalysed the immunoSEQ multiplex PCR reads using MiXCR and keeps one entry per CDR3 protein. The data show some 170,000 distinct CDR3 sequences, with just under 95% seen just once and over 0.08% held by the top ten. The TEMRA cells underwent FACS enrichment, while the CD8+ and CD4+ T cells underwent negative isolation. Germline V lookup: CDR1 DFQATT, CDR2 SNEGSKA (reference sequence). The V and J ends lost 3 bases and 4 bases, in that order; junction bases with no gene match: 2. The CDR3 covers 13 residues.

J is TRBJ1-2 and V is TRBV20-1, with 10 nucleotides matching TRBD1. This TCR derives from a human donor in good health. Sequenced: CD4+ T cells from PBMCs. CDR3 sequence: CSARTGGAYGYTF. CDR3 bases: TGCAGTGCTAGGACAGGGGGCGCCTATGGCTACACCTTC.